The 26 T cell receptor beta chains below come from one sample, sequenced in a study of shared clonotypes between healthy human individuals. Only in-frame clones appear in the TCRdb table, and some are missing; sequencing was by immunoSEQ multiplex PCR. The sample includes under 1,100,000 clones, about 75% of them seen just once. Input material: memory CD4+ T cells sorted from blood. The subset was: CD45RA-negative fraction. These receptors came from a man aged 18-30 years in good health.

This clone was counted only a few times. In the same sample, other DNA sequences code for this CDR3. The chain carries TRBV18 and TRBJ2-5; tentatively, D is TRBD1 (5 bases). V was clipped by 3 bases and J by 2 bases, with 7 bases between them. CDR3 length: 13 amino acids. Germline V gene data show CDR1 as KGHSH and CDR2 as LQKENI. As DNA, the CDR3 is TGTGCCAGCTCACCGGGGCAGCAAGAGACCCAGTACTTC. Its protein product is CASSPGQQETQYF.

J is TRBJ2-4 and V is TRBV6-6, with D perhaps TRBD1 or TRBD2 (5 bases each). Trimming removed 7 bases from V and 1 base from J, with 11 bases in between. The CDR3 sequence is 14 residues long. CDR1 and CDR2 (germline): MNHNY, SVGAGI (reference sequence). CDR3 region: CASTPGAAKNIQYF. The CDR3 bases are TGTGCCAGCACCCCCGGGGCGGCCAAAAACATTCAGTACTTC.

The chain carries TRBV29-1 and TRBJ1-1, with D uncertain. Germline CDR1 SQVTM, CDR2 ANQGSEA. V lost 6 bases, J lost 4 bases, and 12 bases lay in between. There are 12 residues in the CDR3. The CDR3 is CSVSLGSTEAFF. CDR3 nucleotides: TGCAGCGTAAGCTTGGGGTCCACTGAAGCTTTCTTT.

The chain employs TRBV11-2 and TRBJ2-4, with D maybe TRBD2 (5 bases). The CDR3 has 14 amino acids. V shed 1 base and J shed 3 bases, with 7 bases lying between them. Germline V gives CDR1 SGHAT, CDR2 FQNNGV. The CDR3: CASSLAGIKNIQYF. The DNA for the CDR3 is TGTGCCAGCAGCTTAGCGGGGATCAAAAACATTCAGTACTTC. The complete variable domain, with remaining parts taken from reference TRBV11-2 and TRBJ2-4, reads EAGVAQSPRYKIIEKRQSVAFWCNPISGHATLYWYQQILGQGPKLLIQFQNNGVVDDSQLPKDRFSAERLKGVDSTLKIQPAKLEDSAVYLCASSLAGIKNIQYFGAGTRLSVL.

V gene TRBV6-1 combines with J gene TRBJ2-1, with TRBD1 matching 7 bases. The CDR3 runs to 15 residues. The germline gives CDR1 MNHNS, CDR2 SASEGT. The V segment lost 5 bases and the J segment 7 bases; nucleotides outside the gene matches: 11. CDR3: CASSLHPDRANEQFF. The CDR3 DNA follows: TGTGCCAGCAGTCTTCACCCTGACAGGGCAAATGAGCAGTTCTTC.

This chain joins TRBV18 and TRBJ1-4, with D unresolved. The ends were cut back, 4 bases at V and 8 bases at J, with 17 bases in the middle. The germline V gene encodes CDR1 KGHSH and CDR2 LQKENI. This CDR3 comprises 15 residues. The chain's CDR3 is CASSLPLGEVEKLFF. The CDR3 DNA is TGTGCCAGCTCACTCCCCCTCGGGGAGGTCGAAAAACTGTTTTTT.

The chain carries TRBV6-6 and TRBJ1-6; unclear D gene. In germline, CDR1 is MNHNY, CDR2 SVGAGI (reference sequence). V lost 2 bases and J lost 4, with 6 bases in between. The CDR3 has 14 residues. CDR3 region: CASSYTRYNSPLHF. Written as DNA, the CDR3 is TGTGCCAGCAGTTACACACGGTATAATTCACCCCTCCACTTT.

The chain couples TRBV6-1 to TRBJ2-1; D gene uncertain. CDR3 size: 14 residues. Trimming removed 11 bases at V and 6 bases at J, with 20 bases between. Germline CDR1 MNHNS, CDR2 SASEGT. This chain's CDR3 is CAAHTGKMVNEQFF. The CDR3 DNA follows: TGTGCCGCTCACACCGGTAAAATGGTCAATGAGCAGTTCTTC.

This clone was observed a few times. J is TRBJ2-5 and V is TRBV29-1; 12 bases are a match to TRBD1. V shed 2 bases, J shed 5 bases, and the junction held 9 bases outside the gene matches. The germline V gene has CDR1 SQVTM and CDR2 ANQGSEA. The CDR3 consists of 16 residues. The CDR3 region is CSVETGTGGAGETQYF. The DNA for the CDR3 is TGCAGCGTTGAAACTGGGACAGGGGGCGCGGGGGAGACCCAGTACTTC.

The gene calls are TRBV19 and TRBJ2-1; 7 positions match TRBD1. Germline CDR1 reads LNHDA; CDR2 reads SQIVND (reference sequence). The CDR3 has 13 residues. V shed 6 bases and J 6 bases; nucleotides not matched to a gene: 5. This chain's CDR3 is CASSGQDLNEQFF. DNA for the CDR3: TGTGCCAGTAGCGGACAGGATCTCAATGAGCAGTTCTTC. The variable domain in full, completed from reference TRBV19 and TRBJ2-1, reads DGGITQSPKYLFRKEGQNVTLSCEQNLNHDAMYWYRQDPGQGLRLIYYSQIVNDFQKGDIAEGYSVSREKKESFPLTVTSAQKNPTAFYLCASSGQDLNEQFFGPGTRLTVL.

Of note for this clone: A far larger clone is one base from this, pointing to a likely read error. The chain joins TRBV5-6 to TRBJ1-1; no firm D call. Germline lookup yields CDR1 SGHDT and CDR2 YYEEEE. This CDR3 contains 13 residues. Deletions cut 0 bases from V and 0 bases from J, with 3 bases between. CDR3 coding DNA: TGTGCCAGCAGCTTGGACCTGAACACTGAAGCTTTCTTT. Its translation: CASSLDLNTEAFF.

The V and J genes are TRBV29-1 and TRBJ1-2, with D perhaps matching TRBD1 (5 bases). V was trimmed by 5 bases and J by 6 bases, leaving 19 bases between them. The length of the CDR3 is 14 residues. The germline gives CDR1 SQVTM, CDR2 ANQGSEA. CDR3 coding DNA: TGCAGCGTTCACGAACGGACGGAGGGGCATGGCTACACCTTC. Protein: CSVHERTEGHGYTF.

This clone was recorded a few times. The chain has TRBV6-1 and TRBJ1-6; 11 bases align to TRBD1. The germline V gene has CDR1 MNHNS and CDR2 SASEGT. The junction had 0 bases not matched to a gene; V was cut back by 1 base and J by 7 bases. The CDR3 consists of 15 residues. Here the CDR3 DNA reads TGTGCCAGCAGTGAAGGGACAGGGGGCAATTCACCCCTCCACTTT. Amino acid sequence: CASSEGTGGNSPLHF.

The chain combines TRBV6-1 with TRBJ1-6, with a possible D match to TRBD1 (6 bases). Germline CDR1 MNHNS, CDR2 SASEGT. Trimming removed 2 bases at V and 6 bases at J, with 8 bases between. This CDR3 contains 14 residues. The chain's CDR3 is CASSEIRGNSPLHF. For the CDR3, the DNA is TGTGCCAGCAGTGAAATCAGGGGTAATTCACCCCTCCACTTT.

This sequence joins TRBV5-1 and TRBJ2-3; no firm D call. Germline CDR1 is SGHRS and CDR2 is YFSETQ. CDR3 length: 14 amino acids. V dropped 0 bases and J dropped 5 bases, with 10 bases sitting between them. CDR3 DNA: TGCGCCAGCAGCTTGGGGCCGTCGGTAGATACGCAGTATTTT. This translates into CASSLGPSVDTQYF.

This clone was seen more than once but under ten times. The sample holds other DNA sequences that translate to the same CDR3. This chain links TRBV18 with TRBJ1-4; D gene unclear. The CDR3 runs 11 residues. Trimming left V 3 bases short and J 7 bases short, with 3 bases between. Germline V gives CDR1 KGHSH, CDR2 LQKENI. CDR3 nucleotide sequence: TGTGCCAGCTCACCGGGTGAAAAACTGTTTTTT. Translated, it gives CASSPGEKLFF.

The gene calls are TRBV4-3 and TRBJ1-1, with a tentative D call TRBD1 (5 bases). This CDR3 has 14 amino acids. Germline V gene lookup returns CDR1 LGHNA and CDR2 YSLEER. The germline V and J ends were trimmed by 0 bases and 4 bases, with 9 bases remaining between them. DNA for the CDR3: TGCGCCAGCAGCCAAGAAGGGGTGGTCACTGAAGCTTTCTTT. This encodes CASSQEGVVTEAFF.

The chain is built from TRBV7-2 and TRBJ2-5, with 13 bases aligning to TRBD2. J was trimmed by 4 bases and V by 5 bases; bases with no gene match: 10. The germline V gene has CDR1 SGHTA and CDR2 FQGNSA. This CDR3 has 17 amino acids. The CDR3 sequence is CASSPGLAGAGRETQYF. The CDR3 DNA reads TGTGCCAGCAGCCCCGGACTAGCGGGAGCAGGGAGAGAGACCCAGTACTTC.

The chain couples TRBV13 to TRBJ2-3; either TRBD1 or TRBD2 may supply D (6 bases each). Germline V gene data show CDR1 as PRHDT and CDR2 as FYEKMQ (reference sequence). This CDR3 spans 16 amino acids. V was trimmed by 5 bases and J by 0 bases, leaving 15 bases between them. For the CDR3, the DNA is TGTGCCAGCAGCCGCGGGGACAAACCAAGCACAGATACGCAGTATTTT. It codes for CASSRGDKPSTDTQYF.

The chain links TRBV5-1 to TRBJ2-1, with 13 bases matching TRBD2. This CDR3 is built from 16 residues. Germline V lookup: CDR1 SGHRS, CDR2 YFSETQ. With V trimmed by 4 bases and J by 4 bases, 5 bases remained unmatched. DNA of the CDR3: TGCGCCAGCAGCCCGACGGGACTAGCGGGATACAATGAGCAGTTCTTC. Translating it yields CASSPTGLAGYNEQFF. The full variable domain, rest sourced from reference TRBV5-1 and TRBJ2-1, is KAGVTQTPRYLIKTRGQQVTLSCSPISGHRSVSWYQQTPGQGLQFLFEYFSETQRNKGNFPGRFSGRQFSNSRSEMNVSTLELGDSALYLCASSPTGLAGYNEQFFGPGTRLTVL.

The chain uses TRBV6-5 and TRBJ1-1; TRBD1 matches 7 bases. Losses at the gene ends were 7 bases for V and 2 bases for J; bases not matched to a gene: 7. Germline CDR1 reads MNHEY; CDR2 reads SVGAGI. The CDR3 has 14 amino acids. CDR3 sequence: CASKGTAINTEAFF. Here the CDR3 DNA reads TGTGCCAGCAAGGGGACAGCTATAAACACTGAAGCTTTCTTT.

V and J are TRBV5-1 and TRBJ2-2, with 9 bases lining up with TRBD1. V shed 2 bases, J shed 6 bases, and the junction held 8 bases outside the gene matches. Germline values: CDR1 SGHRS, CDR2 YFSETQ. The CDR3 is made up of 16 amino acids. CDR3 amino acids: CASSLQGASVAGELFF. The CDR3 DNA reads TGCGCCAGCAGCTTACAGGGGGCCTCAGTAGCCGGGGAGCTGTTTTTT.

The chain recombines TRBV5-1 with TRBJ2-7; D unclear. Between the trimmed V and J ends, which lost 0 bases and 0 bases, there was a span of 10 bases. CDR3 length: 15 residues. Germline V CDR1 and CDR2: SGHRS, YFSETQ. The CDR3 coding sequence is TGCGCCAGCAGCTTGGGTCCACAGAGCTCCTACGAGCAGTACTTC. It encodes CASSLGPQSSYEQYF.

J is TRBJ1-5 and V is TRBV19, with D possibly TRBD1 on 6 matching bases. Germline-derived CDR1 and CDR2 are LNHDA and SQIVND (reference sequence). The CDR3 has 16 residues. Between the trimmed V and J ends, which lost 6 bases and 0 bases, there was a span of 15 bases. The CDR3: CASRSGGGYSNQPQHF. In nucleotides, the CDR3 is TGTGCCAGTAGGTCCGGAGGGGGGTATAGCAATCAGCCCCAGCATTTT.

The sample holds a few counts of this clone. The rearrangement joins TRBV6-1 to TRBJ1-1; TRBD1 is a possible D gene (5 bases). The CDR3 covers 14 residues. Trimming removed 5 bases at V and 5 bases at J, with 15 bases between. Germline values: CDR1 MNHNS, CDR2 SASEGT. CDR3 in DNA: TGTGCCAGCAGTCACAGGACTCTCGGGACTGAAGCTTTCTTT. Translation gives CASSHRTLGTEAFF.

This sequence joins TRBV5-1 and TRBJ2-3, with 12 bases aligning to TRBD1. V shed 2 bases, J shed 7 bases, and the junction held 5 bases outside the gene matches. Germline CDR1 reads SGHRS; CDR2 reads YFSETQ. The CDR3 length is 15 residues. The CDR3 DNA reads as TGCGCCAGCAGCTTACCGGGACAGGGGGCGTATACGCAGTATTTT. This translates into CASSLPGQGAYTQYF.